The T cell receptor (beta chain) described here comes from a study of CD4 T cells in relation to SARS-CoV-2 and coronaviruses. Study information: After roughly 11 days of antigen culture, PBMC TCR beta CDR3s were sequenced. Controls used an HIV-1 Nef peptide pool or no peptide.

Before the COVID-19 pandemic, during about 2011-2019, CD4+ T cells were taken from unexposed donors. Isolation of CD4+ T cells took place after nine to ten days in culture. Testing used SARS-CoV-2 S/N and four cold-coronavirus spikes on unexposed-donor CD4+ T cells, cells permitting. Sequencing used immunoSEQ multiplex PCR; TCRdb keeps in-frame clones, though not all of them. The data show tens of thousands of clones, with about 79% seen just once and roughly 22% held by the top ten. To note about this clone: Its antigen is undetermined.

The CDR3 consists of 12 residues. Trimming stripped 6 bases from V and 0 bases from J, with 5 bases between. Germline values: CDR1 WSHSY, CDR2 SAAADI. The source is a human donor in good health. Sequenced: CD4+ T cells from PBMCs, cultured in vitro. The chain is built from TRBV10-2 and TRBJ1-1; D unresolved. The chain's CDR3 is CASREMNTEAFF. In nucleotides, the CDR3 is TGCGCCAGCAGGGAGATGAACACTGAAGCTTTCTTT.